The 4 T cell receptor beta chains listed next were all sequenced from one sample in a study of blood T cell repertoires in COVID-19. TCRdb's table, derived via immunoSEQ multiplex PCR, lists solely in-frame clones and lacks some. This sample has approximately 250,000 clones, with approximately 85% found just once. Sample: peripheral blood. These receptors were obtained from a man between 50 and 59 years old with COVID-19, enrolled during active disease.

The rearrangement joins TRBV2 to TRBJ2-7, with D unclear. Trimming took 8 bases from V and 6 from J, leaving 17 bases between them. Germline lookup yields CDR1 SNHLY and CDR2 FYNNEI. CDR3 size: 13 residues. CDR3 nucleotide sequence: TGTGCCAGCTCAGATCAGATGCCAACCGAGCAGTACTTC. Translation: CASSDQMPTEQYF.

V usage is TRBV5-1 and J usage is TRBJ1-6, with 7 bases fitting TRBD1. The V gene's germline CDR1 is SGHRS and CDR2 YFSETQ. After removal of 0 bases from V and 7 bases from J, the junction contained 4 bases not matched to a gene. The CDR3 sequence is 15 residues long. The CDR3 is CASSLGQGPNSPLHF. The CDR3, as DNA: TGCGCCAGCAGCTTGGGACAGGGTCCAAATTCACCCCTCCACTTT.

V usage is TRBV14 and J usage is TRBJ2-3; 8 bases are shared with TRBD2. The germline V gene encodes CDR1 SGHDN and CDR2 FVKESK. Trimming cost V 4 bases and J 2 bases; bases outside gene matches: 8. This CDR3 contains 16 residues. DNA of the CDR3: TGTGCCAGCAGCCTAGCGGGACGCCAAACCACAGATACGCAGTATTTT. Translation gives CASSLAGRQTTDTQYF.

This clone appeared a single time. The genes are TRBV6-1 and TRBJ1-2; D uncertain. The germline gives CDR1 MNHNS, CDR2 SASEGT. The V end lost 2 bases, the J end lost 4 bases, and 11 bases lay between the germline ends. The length of the CDR3 is 14 residues. CDR3 nucleotide sequence: TGTGCCAGCAGTGAAATGGCGACGGGCTATGGCTACACCTTC. It encodes CASSEMATGYGYTF.